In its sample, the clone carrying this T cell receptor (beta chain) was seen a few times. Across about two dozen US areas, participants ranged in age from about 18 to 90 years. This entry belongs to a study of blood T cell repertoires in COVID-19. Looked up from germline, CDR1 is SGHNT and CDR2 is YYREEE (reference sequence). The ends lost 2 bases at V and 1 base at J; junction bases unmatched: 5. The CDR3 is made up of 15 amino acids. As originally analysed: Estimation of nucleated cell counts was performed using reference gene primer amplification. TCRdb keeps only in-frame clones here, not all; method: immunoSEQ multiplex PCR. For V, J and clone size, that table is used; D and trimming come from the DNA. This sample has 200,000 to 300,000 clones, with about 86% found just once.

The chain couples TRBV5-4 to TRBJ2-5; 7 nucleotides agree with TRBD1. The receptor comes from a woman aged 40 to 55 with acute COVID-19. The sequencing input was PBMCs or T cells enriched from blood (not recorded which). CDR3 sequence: CASSLPGQSQETQYF. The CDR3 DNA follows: TGTGCCAGCAGCTTACCGGGACAGTCCCAAGAGACCCAGTACTTC. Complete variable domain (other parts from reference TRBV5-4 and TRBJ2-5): ETGVTQSPTHLIKTRGQQVTLRCSSQSGHNTVSWYQQALGQGPQFIFQYYREEENGRGNFPPRFSGLQFPNYSSELNVNALELDDSALYLCASSLPGQSQETQYFGPGTRLLVL.